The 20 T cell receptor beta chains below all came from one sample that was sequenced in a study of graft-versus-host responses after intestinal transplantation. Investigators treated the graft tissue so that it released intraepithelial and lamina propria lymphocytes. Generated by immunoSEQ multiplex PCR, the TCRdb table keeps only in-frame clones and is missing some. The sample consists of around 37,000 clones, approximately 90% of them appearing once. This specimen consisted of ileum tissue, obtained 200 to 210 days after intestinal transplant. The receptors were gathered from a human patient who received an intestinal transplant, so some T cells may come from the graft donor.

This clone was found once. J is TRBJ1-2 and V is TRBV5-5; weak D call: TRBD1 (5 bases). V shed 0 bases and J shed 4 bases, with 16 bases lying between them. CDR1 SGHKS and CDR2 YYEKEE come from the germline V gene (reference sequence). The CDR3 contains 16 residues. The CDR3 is CASSLGGEGPRYGYTF. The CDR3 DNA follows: TGTGCCAGCAGCTTGGGGGGGGAAGGGCCGCGCTATGGCTACACCTTC.

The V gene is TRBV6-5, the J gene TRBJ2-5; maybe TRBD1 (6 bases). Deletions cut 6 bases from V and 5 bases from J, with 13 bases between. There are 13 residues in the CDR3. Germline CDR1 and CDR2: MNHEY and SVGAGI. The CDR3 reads CASSVPGAETQYF. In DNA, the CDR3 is TGTGCCAGCAGCGTACCAGGGGCGGAGACCCAGTACTTC.

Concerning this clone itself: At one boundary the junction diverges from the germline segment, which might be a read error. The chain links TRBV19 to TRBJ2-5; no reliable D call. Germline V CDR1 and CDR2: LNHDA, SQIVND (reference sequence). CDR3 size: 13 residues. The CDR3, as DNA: TGTGCCAGTAGTCTAGAAAATTCAGAGACCCAGTACTTC. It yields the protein CASSLENSETQYF.

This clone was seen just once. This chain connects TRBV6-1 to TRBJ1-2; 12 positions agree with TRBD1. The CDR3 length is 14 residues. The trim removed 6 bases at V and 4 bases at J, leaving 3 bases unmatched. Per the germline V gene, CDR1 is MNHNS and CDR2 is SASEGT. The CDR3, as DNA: TGTGCCAGCAGAGGGACAGGGGGCGTCTATGGCTACACCTTC. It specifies CASRGTGGVYGYTF.

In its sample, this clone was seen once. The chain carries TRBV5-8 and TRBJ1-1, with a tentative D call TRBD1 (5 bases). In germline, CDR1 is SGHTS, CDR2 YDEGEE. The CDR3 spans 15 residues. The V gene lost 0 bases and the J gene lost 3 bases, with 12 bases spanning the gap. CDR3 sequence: CASSLGQPGDTEAFF. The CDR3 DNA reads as TGTGCCAGCAGCTTGGGACAGCCTGGGGACACTGAAGCTTTCTTT.

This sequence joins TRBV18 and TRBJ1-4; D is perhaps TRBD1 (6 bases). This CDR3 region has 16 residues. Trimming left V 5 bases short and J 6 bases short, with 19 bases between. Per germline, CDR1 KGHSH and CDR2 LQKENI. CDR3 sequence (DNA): TGTGCCAGCTCAGTCACCTCCGGCAGGGGAGATGAAAAACTGTTTTTT. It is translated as CASSVTSGRGDEKLFF. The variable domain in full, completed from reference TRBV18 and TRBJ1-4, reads NAGVMQNPRHLVRRRGQEARLRCSPMKGHSHVYWYRQLPEEGLKFMVYLQKENIIDESGMPKERFSAEFPKEGPSILRIQQVVRGDSAAYFCASSVTSGRGDEKLFFGSGTQLSVL.

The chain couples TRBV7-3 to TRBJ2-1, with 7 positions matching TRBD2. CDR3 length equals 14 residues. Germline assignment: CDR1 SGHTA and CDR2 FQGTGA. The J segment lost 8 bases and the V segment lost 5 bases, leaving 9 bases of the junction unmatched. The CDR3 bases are TGTGCCAGCAGCCGCGGGGGAAAGGTGGATGAGCAGTTCTTC. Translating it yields CASSRGGKVDEQFF.

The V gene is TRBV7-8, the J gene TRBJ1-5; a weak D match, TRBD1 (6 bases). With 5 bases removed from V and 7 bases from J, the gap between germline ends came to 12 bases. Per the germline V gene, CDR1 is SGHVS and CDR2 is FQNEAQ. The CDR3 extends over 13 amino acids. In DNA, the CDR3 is TGTGCCAGCAGCCTGCAGGGGAACCAGCCCCAGCATTTT. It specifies CASSLQGNQPQHF.

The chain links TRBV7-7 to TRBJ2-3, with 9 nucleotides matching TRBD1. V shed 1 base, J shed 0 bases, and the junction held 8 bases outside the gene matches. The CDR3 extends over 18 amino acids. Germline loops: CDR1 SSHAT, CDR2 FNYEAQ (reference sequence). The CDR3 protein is CASSLGVPGQGSTDTQYF. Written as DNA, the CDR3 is TGTGCCAGCAGCTTAGGGGTACCGGGACAGGGAAGCACAGATACGCAGTATTTT.

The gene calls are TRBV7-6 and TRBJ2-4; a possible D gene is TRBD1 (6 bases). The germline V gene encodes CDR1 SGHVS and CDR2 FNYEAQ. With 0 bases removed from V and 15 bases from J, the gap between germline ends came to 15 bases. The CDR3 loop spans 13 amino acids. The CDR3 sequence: CASSLAPQGRSYF. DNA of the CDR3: TGTGCCAGCAGCTTAGCCCCACAGGGCCGCTCGTACTTC.

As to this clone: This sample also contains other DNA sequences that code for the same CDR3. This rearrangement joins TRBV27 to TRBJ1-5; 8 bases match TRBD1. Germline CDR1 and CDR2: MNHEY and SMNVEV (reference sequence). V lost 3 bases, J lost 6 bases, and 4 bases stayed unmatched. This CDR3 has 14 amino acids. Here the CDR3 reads CASSFGQGGQPQHF. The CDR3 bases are TGTGCCAGCAGTTTCGGACAGGGCGGTCAGCCCCAGCATTTT.

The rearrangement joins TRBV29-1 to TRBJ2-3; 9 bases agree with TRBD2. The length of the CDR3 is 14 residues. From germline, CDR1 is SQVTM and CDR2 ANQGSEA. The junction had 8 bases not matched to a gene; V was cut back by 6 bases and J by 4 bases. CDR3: CSVTVAGVPDTQYF. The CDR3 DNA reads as TGCAGCGTAACCGTAGCGGGGGTCCCAGATACGCAGTATTTT.

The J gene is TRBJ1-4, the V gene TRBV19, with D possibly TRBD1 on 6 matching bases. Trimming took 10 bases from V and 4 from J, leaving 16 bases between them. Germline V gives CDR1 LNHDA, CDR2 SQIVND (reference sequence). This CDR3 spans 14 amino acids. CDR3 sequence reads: CATKRGGRNEKLFF. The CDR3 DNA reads TGTGCCACCAAAAGAGGGGGTCGTAATGAAAAACTGTTTTTT.

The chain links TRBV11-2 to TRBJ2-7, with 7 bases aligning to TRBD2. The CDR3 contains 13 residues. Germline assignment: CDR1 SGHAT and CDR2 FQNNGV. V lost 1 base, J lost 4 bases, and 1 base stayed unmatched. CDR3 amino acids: CASSLGGGYEQYF. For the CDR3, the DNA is TGTGCCAGCAGCTTAGGGGGGGGATACGAGCAGTACTTC.

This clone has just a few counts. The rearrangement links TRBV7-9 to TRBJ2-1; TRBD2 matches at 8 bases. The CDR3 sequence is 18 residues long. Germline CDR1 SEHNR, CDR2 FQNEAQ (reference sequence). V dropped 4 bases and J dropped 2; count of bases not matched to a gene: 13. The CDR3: CASSSLVPSGRTYNEQFF. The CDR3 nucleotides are TGTGCCAGCAGCTCTTTAGTCCCGAGCGGGAGAACCTACAATGAGCAGTTCTTC.

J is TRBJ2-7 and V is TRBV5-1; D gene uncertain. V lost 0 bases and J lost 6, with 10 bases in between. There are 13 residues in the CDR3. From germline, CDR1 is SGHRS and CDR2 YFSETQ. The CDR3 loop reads CASSLASVPEQYF. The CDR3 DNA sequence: TGCGCCAGCAGCTTGGCCAGTGTACCCGAGCAGTACTTC.

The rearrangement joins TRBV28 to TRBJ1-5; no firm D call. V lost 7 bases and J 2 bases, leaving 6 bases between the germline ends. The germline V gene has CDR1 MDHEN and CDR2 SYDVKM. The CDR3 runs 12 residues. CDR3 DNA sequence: TGTGCCAGCAATTTCGGCAATCAGCCCCAGCATTTT. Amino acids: CASNFGNQPQHF.

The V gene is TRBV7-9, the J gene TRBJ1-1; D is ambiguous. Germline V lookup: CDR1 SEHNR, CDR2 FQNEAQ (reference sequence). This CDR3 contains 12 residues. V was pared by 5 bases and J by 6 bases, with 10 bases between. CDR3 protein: CASSLLQAEAFF. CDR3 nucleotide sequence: TGTGCCAGCAGCCTACTTCAAGCTGAAGCTTTCTTT.

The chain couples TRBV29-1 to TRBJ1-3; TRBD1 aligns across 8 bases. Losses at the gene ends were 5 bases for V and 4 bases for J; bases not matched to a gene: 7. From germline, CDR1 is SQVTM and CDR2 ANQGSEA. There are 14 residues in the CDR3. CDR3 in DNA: TGCAGCGTTCTGACAGGGGAATCCGGAAACACCATATATTTT. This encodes CSVLTGESGNTIYF.

In DNA form, the CDR3 reads TGTGCCAGCAGTCCGTCGGGACAGGGATTCTACGAGCAGTACTTC. Encoded protein: CASSPSGQGFYEQYF. The rearrangement links TRBV7-2 to TRBJ2-7; TRBD1 matches 9 bases. Trimming cost V 6 bases and J 3 bases; bases outside gene matches: 9. CDR3 size: 15 residues. Germline loops: CDR1 SGHTA, CDR2 FQGNSA. Full variable domain (outside the CDR3, taken from reference TRBV7-2 and TRBJ2-7): GAGVSQSPSNKVTEKGKDVELRCDPISGHTALYWYRQSLGQGLEFLIYFQGNSAPDKSGLPSDRFSAERTGGSVSTLTIQRTQQEDSAVYLCASSPSGQGFYEQYFGPGTRLTVT.